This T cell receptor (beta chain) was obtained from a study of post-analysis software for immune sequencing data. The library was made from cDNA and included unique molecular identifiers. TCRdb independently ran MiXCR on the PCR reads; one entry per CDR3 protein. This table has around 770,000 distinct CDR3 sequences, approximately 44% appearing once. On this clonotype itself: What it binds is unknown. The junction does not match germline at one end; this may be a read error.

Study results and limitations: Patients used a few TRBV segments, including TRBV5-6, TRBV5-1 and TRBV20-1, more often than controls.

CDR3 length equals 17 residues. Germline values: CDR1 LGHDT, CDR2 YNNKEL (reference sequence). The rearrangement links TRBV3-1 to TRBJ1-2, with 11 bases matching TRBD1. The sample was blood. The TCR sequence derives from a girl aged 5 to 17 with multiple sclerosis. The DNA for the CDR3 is TGTGCCAGCAGCCACATCCGGGACAGGGGGACTAACTATGGCGACACCTTC. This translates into CASSHIRDRGTNYGDTF.